Included here is one T cell receptor (beta chain) sequence, with context. Antigen specificity is unknown. Between the trimmed V and J ends, which lost 3 bases and 1 base, there was a span of 11 bases. This CDR3 is built from 15 residues. Per germline, CDR1 SGHTS and CDR2 YDEGEE. Researchers partitioned CD4+ cells into CD45RA+ naive and CD45RA-negative memory subsets. This record comes from a study of shared clonotypes between healthy human individuals. Study summary: Plates per donor: three CD4 naive, three CD4 memory, two CD8 naive, one CD8 memory.

The table came from immunoSEQ multiplex PCR; TCRdb's copy has only in-frame clones and leaves some out. The sample contains 1 million to 1.2 million clones, around 77% of which appear only once. General study findings and limits: Clonotypes not shared had lower generation probabilities than those common to all four donors. Collection of samples was limited to blood; tissue repertoires likely differ.

V and J are TRBV5-8 and TRBJ1-5; tentative D call: TRBD1 (5 bases). This sequence originates from a man between 18 and 35 years old in good health. Some clones in this sample may be carry-over from other donors' samples. Specimen: memory CD4+ T cells from PBMCs. Subset reported: CD45RA-negative fraction. The CDR3 DNA sequence: TGTGCCAGCAGCTCGACAGTGACAAGCAATCAGCCCCAGCATTTT. Protein: CASSSTVTSNQPQHF.